Each of the 19 T cell receptor beta chains below was sequenced from the same sample in a study of regulatory T cells in long-lasting Graves disease. Time point given: newly diagnosed GD, antithyroid drugs for less than 3 months. The authors made the TCR library using RNA they extracted from PBMCs. Researchers made TCR beta libraries by using iRepertoire HTBI primers and running Arm-PCR on CDR3 regions. TCRdb analysed the multiplex PCR reads with MiXCR anew, one entry per CDR3 protein. The sample includes about 420,000 distinct CDR3 sequences, 16% of them seen just once. These data were also filed under a second study, of T cells in Graves' hyperthyroidism and ophthalmopathy.

The sample in question was peripheral blood mononuclear cells (PBMCs), obtained at new diagnosis, from a patient treated with antithyroid drugs. These receptors came from a woman aged 18-29 years with Graves disease.

Remarks on this clonotype: Just one base apart from a much larger clone, this may be a read error. The chain couples TRBV19 to TRBJ2-1, with 13 bases identical to TRBD2. The V gene end was trimmed by 4 bases and the J gene end by 2 bases; junction bases not matched to a gene: 14. Germline V gene sequence: CDR1 LNHDA, CDR2 SQIVND (reference sequence). This CDR3 has 20 residues. CDR3 region: CASSTNLLGTSGVAYNEQFF. CDR3 bases: TGTGCCAGTAGTACGAATCTTCTGGGGACTAGCGGGGTGGCCTACAATGAGCAGTTCTTC.

The chain is built from TRBV6-1 and TRBJ2-2, with TRBD2 matching 16 bases. This CDR3 has 19 residues. The V segment lost 6 bases and the J segment 1 base; nucleotides outside the gene matches: 8. CDR1 and CDR2 (germline): MNHNS, SASEGT. The CDR3 sequence is CASRNPGLAGGLNTGELFF. The CDR3 nucleotides are TGTGCCAGCAGAAATCCGGGACTAGCGGGAGGGCTGAACACCGGGGAGCTGTTTTTT.

This clonotype was recorded at least ten times. This chain connects TRBV9 to TRBJ2-7; no definite D call. The CDR3 totals 12 residues. Trimming removed 1 base from V and 5 bases from J, with 7 bases in between. Per the germline V gene, CDR1 is SGDLS and CDR2 is YYNGEE. The CDR3 DNA is TGTGCCAGCAGCGTAAATCCCCACGAGCAGTACTTC. It encodes CASSVNPHEQYF.

This clonotype has ten or more counts. This chain uses TRBV20-1 with TRBJ2-1; D might be TRBD2 (6 bases). Trimming took off 5 bases at V and 3 bases at J, with 14 bases between the two ends. Germline CDR1 reads DFQATT; CDR2 reads SNEGSKA (reference sequence). The CDR3 extends over 14 amino acids. CDR3 protein: CSAPLRLDYNEQFF. The CDR3, as DNA: TGCAGTGCTCCCCTCCGACTAGACTACAATGAGCAGTTCTTC.

This clonotype has ten or more counts. The chain is built from TRBV2 and TRBJ2-2, with 13 bases matching TRBD2. This CDR3 contains 14 residues. CDR1 and CDR2 (germline): SNHLY, FYNNEI. The trim removed 7 bases at V and 6 bases at J, leaving 2 bases unmatched. CDR3 loop: CASNGLAGAGELFF. The CDR3, as DNA: TGTGCCAGCAACGGACTAGCGGGAGCCGGGGAGCTGTTTTTT.

This clonotype has just a few counts. J is TRBJ1-5 and V is TRBV2; unclear D gene. The CDR3 contains 13 residues. The V gene lost 3 bases and the J gene lost 5 bases, with 8 bases spanning the gap. The germline CDR1 and CDR2 sequences are SNHLY and FYNNEI. The CDR3 nucleotides are TGTGCCAGCAGTGACAGGAGCCATCAGCCCCAGCATTTT. This gives the protein CASSDRSHQPQHF.

This clonotype was detected a few times. The chain employs TRBV12-3 or TRBV12-4 and TRBJ2-2; D may be TRBD2 (6 bases). CDR3 length: 15 residues. Trimming removed 3 bases at V and 1 base at J, with 9 bases between. The CDR3 sequence is CASSFVGGNTGELFF. The CDR3 coding sequence is TGTGCCAGCAGTTTCGTGGGAGGGAACACCGGGGAGCTGTTTTTT.

This clonotype was counted ten times or more. V gene TRBV11-2 combines with J gene TRBJ2-7, with D perhaps TRBD2 (6 bases). Trimming left V 5 bases short and J 0 bases short, with 14 bases between. The CDR3 sequence is 15 residues long. Germline V lookup: CDR1 SGHAT, CDR2 FQNNGV. The CDR3 protein is CASSRADGSSYEQYF. CDR3 in DNA: TGTGCCAGCAGCAGGGCTGACGGGAGCTCCTACGAGCAGTACTTC.

This clonotype was observed a single time. The genes are TRBV27 and TRBJ2-7; TRBD2 agrees at 10 bases. V was clipped by 5 bases and J by 3 bases; unmatched bases: 7. This CDR3 comprises 15 residues. Germline CDR1 and CDR2: MNHEY and SMNVEV (reference sequence). CDR3 residues: CASSLRTSGFYEQYF. As DNA, the CDR3 is TGTGCCAGCAGTCTTAGGACTAGCGGATTCTACGAGCAGTACTTC.

The chain employs TRBV4-1 and TRBJ2-1; 10 bases match TRBD2. The CDR3 has 16 residues. Losses at the gene ends were 1 base for V and 1 base for J; bases not matched to a gene: 1. Germline CDR1 reads MGHRA; CDR2 reads YSYEKL. CDR3 sequence: CASSQVLAGSYNEQFF. Written as DNA, the CDR3 is TGCGCCAGCAGCCAAGTACTAGCGGGATCCTACAATGAGCAGTTCTTC.

This clonotype was found a few times. CDR3 sequence reads: CASSRSGNNEQFF. Here the CDR3 DNA reads TGTGCCAGCAGTCGGTCAGGGAACAATGAGCAGTTCTTC. The chain uses TRBV12-3 or TRBV12-4 and TRBJ2-1; tentative D call: TRBD1 (5 bases). CDR3 length equals 13 residues. Trimming pared 5 bases from V and 5 bases from J, leaving 10 bases between.

This clonotype occurred many times. The chain couples TRBV24-1 to TRBJ1-1, with D perhaps TRBD1 (5 bases). The CDR3 is 14 amino acids. V was cut by 3 bases and J by 1 base, with 8 bases left in between. The V gene's germline CDR1 is KGHDR and CDR2 SFDVKD. CDR3 region: CATSDRTGNTEAFF. The CDR3 nucleotides are TGTGCCACCAGTGATCGTACAGGGAACACTGAAGCTTTCTTT.

This clonotype was counted at least ten times. This rearrangement joins TRBV7-9 to TRBJ2-3, with D perhaps matching TRBD2 (5 bases). V was clipped by 4 bases and J by 2 bases, with 10 bases between them. Looked up from germline, CDR1 is SEHNR and CDR2 is FQNEAQ (reference sequence). The CDR3 is made up of 14 amino acids. CDR3 loop: CASSSDWVTDTQYF. CDR3 sequence (DNA): TGTGCCAGCAGCTCGGACTGGGTCACAGATACGCAGTATTTT.

The table lists this clonotype with a few counts. The V gene is TRBV20-1, the J gene TRBJ2-1; no clear D. The CDR3 has 11 residues. Germline CDR1 is DFQATT and CDR2 is SNEGSKA (reference sequence). Trimming took off 0 bases at V and 9 bases at J, with 6 bases between the two ends. The CDR3: CSAREGPEQFF. DNA for the CDR3: TGCAGTGCTAGAGAGGGTCCTGAGCAGTTCTTC.

This clonotype has just a few counts. The J gene is TRBJ1-3, the V gene TRBV28; D gene unclear. Germline V CDR1 and CDR2: MDHEN, SYDVKM. The CDR3 extends over 13 amino acids. Trimming pared 9 bases from V and 5 bases from J, leaving 14 bases between. This CDR3 is CASLNRHRNTIYF. DNA for the CDR3: TGTGCCAGTTTGAACAGACATAGAAACACCATATATTTT.

This clonotype was seen repeatedly, ten times or more. The chain carries TRBV12-3 or TRBV12-4 and TRBJ1-3; D is uncertain. The CDR3 covers 12 residues. V was cut by 7 bases and J by 5 bases, with 9 bases left in between. Written as DNA, the CDR3 is TGTGCCAGCATATGGAGAAGAAACACCATATATTTT. Amino acids: CASIWRRNTIYF.

This clonotype has at least ten counts. The chain employs TRBV20-1 and TRBJ2-7; tentatively, D is TRBD1 (6 bases). The ends were cut back, 6 bases at V and 4 bases at J, with 19 bases in the middle. This CDR3 has 14 residues. Germline V gene lookup returns CDR1 DFQATT and CDR2 SNEGSKA (reference sequence). Here the CDR3 reads CSAHQTGQPYEQYF. In nucleotides, the CDR3 is TGCAGTGCACACCAGACCGGACAGCCATACGAGCAGTACTTC.

This clonotype has a count of ten or more. The chain joins TRBV7-2 to TRBJ2-1, with TRBD1 identical over 10 bases. V shed 3 bases, J shed 6 bases, and the junction held 5 bases outside the gene matches. This CDR3 comprises 15 residues. In germline, CDR1 is SGHTA, CDR2 FQGNSA. The CDR3, as DNA: TGTGCCAGCAGCTTGGTTAGGGACAGGGGCAATGAGCAGTTCTTC. Translation: CASSLVRDRGNEQFF.

There are many counts of this clonotype. This chain uses TRBV18 with TRBJ2-5, with a weak D call TRBD1 (6 bases). The CDR3 sequence is 14 residues long. Deletions cut 0 bases from V and 5 bases from J, with 10 bases between. Germline V gives CDR1 KGHSH, CDR2 LQKENI. In nucleotides, the CDR3 is TGTGCCAGCTCACCACCGTCAGGGGTCGAGACCCAGTACTTC. It is translated as CASSPPSGVETQYF.